The clone carrying this TCR beta chain has a single count. J was trimmed by 0 bases and V by 6 bases; bases with no gene match: 1. The CDR3 is 14 amino acids. Germline lookup yields CDR1 ENHRY and CDR2 SYGVKD. Using immunoSEQ multiplex PCR, the repertoire was profiled, and TCRdb retains in-frame clones only, with some absent. The data contain over 300,000 clones, around 92% of them singletons. The record originates from a study of blood T cell repertoires in COVID-19. About the research overall: Samples of COVID-19 (acute and convalescent) were obtained from the United States, Italy and Spain.

The sequence derives from a man aged 18-30 years who had recovered from COVID-19. The sequenced sample consisted of peripheral blood. The chain has TRBV10-3 and TRBJ2-1; 8 nucleotides line up with TRBD2. The CDR3 DNA sequence: TGTGCCATCAGGAGCGGGAGCTCCTACAATGAGCAGTTCTTC. Its protein product is CAIRSGSSYNEQFF.